The following is a TCR beta chain sequence with its context. The entry originates in a study of response to subunit inactivated influenza vaccine. J lost 4 bases, V lost 1 base, and 5 bases had no gene match. The CDR3 is 16 residues long. Looked up from germline, CDR1 is LNHDA and CDR2 is SQIVND (reference sequence). Via MiXCR, TCRdb re-called the RT-PCR reads, giving one row per CDR3 protein. Counted here are about 620,000 distinct CDR3 sequences, over 9% occurring once; the ten biggest clones make up 11%. These sequences were also reported in another study, on T cells expressing NK-cell markers. That work adds: The TCR beta cDNA came from 5'RACE template switching with UMIs.

The specimen comprised PBMCs from blood, sampled on the day of vaccination. The receptor was isolated from a man aged 50 or older who received an inactivated influenza vaccine. The V gene is TRBV19, the J gene TRBJ2-4; 9 bases agree with TRBD1. For the CDR3, the DNA is TGTGCCAGTAGTATAGGGAAGACAGGGGGTAAAAACATTCAGTACTTC. It is translated as CASSIGKTGGKNIQYF.